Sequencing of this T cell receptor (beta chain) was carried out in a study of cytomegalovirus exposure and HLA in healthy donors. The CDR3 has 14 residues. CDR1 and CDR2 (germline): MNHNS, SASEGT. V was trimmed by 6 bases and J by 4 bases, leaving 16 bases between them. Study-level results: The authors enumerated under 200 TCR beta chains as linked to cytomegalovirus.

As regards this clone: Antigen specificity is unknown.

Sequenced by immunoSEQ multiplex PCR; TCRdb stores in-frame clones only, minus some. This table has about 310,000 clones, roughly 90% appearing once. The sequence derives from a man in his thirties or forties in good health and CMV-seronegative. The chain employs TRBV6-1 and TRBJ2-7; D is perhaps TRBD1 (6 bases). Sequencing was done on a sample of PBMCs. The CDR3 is CASSTGTMGYEQYF. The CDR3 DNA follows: TGTGCCAGCAGCACCGGGACAATGGGGTACGAGCAGTACTTC.